This is a list of T cell receptor beta chains from one sample in a study of blood T cell repertoires in COVID-19. Sequenced by immunoSEQ multiplex PCR; TCRdb stores in-frame clones only, minus some. Among some 240,000 clones listed, less than 85% were seen once. The sequencing sample was made of peripheral blood. The source is a woman in her seventies with acute or convalescent COVID-19. Both conserved end residues are trimmed from each CDR3. The D gene is left open where the match is weak.

d_call,v_call,j_call,cdr3_aa
-,TRBV10-2,TRBJ2-1,ASRYAGDSYNEQF
-,TRBV27,TRBJ2-2,ASSSGEGGELF
-,TRBV29-1,TRBJ2-5,SVGSREETQY
-,TRBV6-1,TRBJ2-1,ASSEVWRANEQF
-,TRBV19,TRBJ2-1,ASSIDQGNEQF
TRBD1,TRBV7-9,TRBJ2-7,ASSFIDRVSEQY
TRBD1,TRBV29-1,TRBJ2-1,SSGGQAYNEQF
TRBD1,TRBV4-1,TRBJ1-1,ASSQTGTANTEAF
TRBD2,TRBV2,TRBJ2-3,AAGIASGGTDTQY
TRBD1,TRBV9,TRBJ1-6,ASQKGTGGNSPLH
-,TRBV10-1,TRBJ2-3,ASSPDTSYTDTQY
TRBD1,TRBV5-1,TRBJ2-1,ASSLVLGTGDEQF
TRBD1,TRBV7-8,TRBJ1-4,ASSSGQGFKDEKLF
TRBD2,TRBV7-8,TRBJ2-2,ASSILAGGMGELF
-,TRBV4-1,TRBJ2-7,ASSQGDAGGYEQY
TRBD2,TRBV7-3,TRBJ2-6,ATSRGGASGANVLT
-,TRBV6-6,TRBJ1-2,ASSYSPGIEGYT
-,TRBV27,TRBJ1-4,ASSFSGRKKLF
TRBD1,TRBV7-2,TRBJ2-5,ASSPLRTGGRETQY
-,TRBV19,TRBJ2-3,ASSIGAADTQY
-,TRBV7-2,TRBJ2-3,ASSPGGTDTQY
TRBD1,TRBV6-5,TRBJ1-3,ASTSLDRTGNTIY
-,TRBV6-1,TRBJ1-1,ASSERLPRTEAF
TRBD1,TRBV6-5,TRBJ1-5,ASSHRGLGQPQH
-,TRBV7-3,TRBJ2-3,ASSSVRGGIEQY
-,TRBV6-5,TRBJ2-3,ASFPAGRSDTQY
TRBD1,TRBV23-1,TRBJ2-1,ASNLRDSDRGSYNEQF
TRBD1,TRBV2,TRBJ2-7,ASSAWTGVYEQY
-,TRBV7-7,TRBJ2-2,ASSMDRSGELF
-,TRBV2,TRBJ2-1,ASSSQSSSYNEQF
TRBD1,TRBV2,TRBJ1-1,ASTQGENTEAF